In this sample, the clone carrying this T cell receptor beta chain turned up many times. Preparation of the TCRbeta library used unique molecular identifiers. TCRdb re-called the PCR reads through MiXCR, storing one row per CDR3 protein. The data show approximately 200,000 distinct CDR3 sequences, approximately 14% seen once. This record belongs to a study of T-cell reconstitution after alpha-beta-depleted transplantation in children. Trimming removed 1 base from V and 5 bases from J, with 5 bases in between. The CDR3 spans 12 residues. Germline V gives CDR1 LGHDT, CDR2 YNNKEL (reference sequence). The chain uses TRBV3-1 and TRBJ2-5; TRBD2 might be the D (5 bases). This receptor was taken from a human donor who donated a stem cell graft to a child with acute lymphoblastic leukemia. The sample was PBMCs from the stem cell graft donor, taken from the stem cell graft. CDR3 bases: TGTGCCAGCAGCCAAGGCGGGGAGACCCAGTACTTC. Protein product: CASSQGGETQYF.